This is a list of T cell receptor beta chains from one sample in a study of blood T cell repertoires in COVID-19. Produced via immunoSEQ multiplex PCR; TCRdb's table is partial and in-frame only. The data contain under 200,000 clones, about 80% of them seen just once; the ten biggest clones take up over 13%. Sequencing used peripheral blood. Every receptor here comes from a man aged 25-45 years with active or convalescent COVID-19. Both conserved end residues are part of each CDR3. A D gene is named only where the DNA matches it firmly. Clone size is not always given. Where it is, it says once, few, many or a class for expanded clones.

v_gene: TRBV6-5
d_gene: -
j_gene: TRBJ1-5
abundance: -
CDR3aa: CASIEKAGFQPQHF
CDR3nt: TGTGCCAGCATCGAGAAGGCAGGGTTTCAGCCCCAGCATTTT

v_gene: TRBV14
d_gene: TRBD2
j_gene: TRBJ2-3
abundance: -
CDR3aa: CASSQRGADTQYF
CDR3nt: TGTGCCAGCAGCCAACGGGGGGCAGATACGCAGTATTTT

v_gene: TRBV11-2
d_gene: -
j_gene: TRBJ2-1
abundance: -
CDR3aa: CASSPISSRTRGEQFF
CDR3nt: TGTGCCAGCAGCCCGATAAGTTCTAGAACGCGGGGTGAGCAGTTCTTC

v_gene: TRBV6-5
d_gene: TRBD1
j_gene: TRBJ1-2
abundance: -
CDR3aa: CASSYLMTGGNFGYTF
CDR3nt: TGTGCCAGCAGTTACCTTATGACAGGGGGCAATTTCGGCTACACCTTC

v_gene: TRBV12-3/TRBV12-4
d_gene: -
j_gene: TRBJ2-3
abundance: -
CDR3aa: CASRGAGTHTQYF
CDR3nt: TGTGCCAGCAGGGGGGCTGGGACCCATACGCAGTATTTT

v_gene: TRBV24-1
d_gene: TRBD2
j_gene: TRBJ2-2
abundance: -
CDR3aa: CATSEPSGSGRTGELFF
CDR3nt: TGTGCCACCAGTGAGCCTAGCGGAAGCGGGAGAACCGGGGAGCTGTTTTTT

v_gene: TRBV5-6
d_gene: TRBD1
j_gene: TRBJ1-1
abundance: -
CDR3aa: CASRRTGVEGTEAFF
CDR3nt: TGTGCCAGCAGGAGGACAGGGGTTGAGGGCACTGAAGCTTTCTTT

v_gene: TRBV5-1
d_gene: TRBD1
j_gene: TRBJ1-1
abundance: -
CDR3aa: CASSFTGENTEAFF
CDR3nt: TGCGCCAGCAGCTTCACAGGGGAGAACACTGAAGCTTTCTTT

v_gene: TRBV28
d_gene: -
j_gene: TRBJ1-2
abundance: once
CDR3aa: CASSSPPQGHGYTF
CDR3nt: TGTGCCAGCAGTTCACCGCCGCAGGGTCATGGCTACACCTTC

v_gene: TRBV28
d_gene: -
j_gene: TRBJ2-1
abundance: -
CDR3aa: CASSSTTGKSGNEQFF
CDR3nt: TGTGCCAGCAGTTCCACAACGGGTAAATCGGGCAATGAGCAGTTCTTC

v_gene: TRBV6-5
d_gene: TRBD1
j_gene: TRBJ1-5
abundance: few
CDR3aa: CASRRTGGYQPQHF
CDR3nt: TGTGCCAGCAGGAGGACAGGGGGCTATCAGCCCCAGCATTTT

v_gene: TRBV11-3
d_gene: -
j_gene: TRBJ2-1
abundance: -
CDR3aa: CASSLGGRGSYNEQFF
CDR3nt: TGTGCCAGCAGCTTAGGGGGGAGGGGGAGCTACAATGAGCAGTTCTTC

v_gene: TRBV6-1
d_gene: TRBD1
j_gene: TRBJ2-1
abundance: -
CDR3aa: CASSEGQGNEQFF
CDR3nt: TGTGCCAGCAGTGAGGGACAGGGGAATGAGCAGTTCTTC

v_gene: TRBV6-5
d_gene: -
j_gene: TRBJ1-3
abundance: -
CDR3aa: CASSSMGQGTGNTIYF
CDR3nt: TGTGCCAGCAGTTCCATGGGACAAGGGACTGGAAACACCATATATTTT

v_gene: TRBV19
d_gene: -
j_gene: TRBJ1-1
abundance: -
CDR3aa: CASSHLTGAMNTEAFF
CDR3nt: TGTGCCAGTAGCCACCTGACAGGAGCAATGAACACTGAAGCTTTCTTT

v_gene: TRBV27
d_gene: TRBD1
j_gene: TRBJ1-2
abundance: -
CDR3aa: CASSVSTGIRNYYGYTF
CDR3nt: TGTGCCAGCAGTGTTTCGACAGGGATACGAAATTACTATGGCTACACCTTC

v_gene: TRBV18
d_gene: -
j_gene: TRBJ1-1
abundance: -
CDR3aa: CASSLTTASANTEAFF
CDR3nt: TGTGCCAGCTCACTAACTACCGCTTCGGCAAACACTGAAGCTTTCTTT

v_gene: TRBV6-5
d_gene: -
j_gene: TRBJ1-1
abundance: few
CDR3aa: CASSYSAGEAFF
CDR3nt: TGTGCCAGCAGTTACTCGGCAGGGGAAGCTTTCTTT

v_gene: TRBV24-1
d_gene: TRBD2
j_gene: TRBJ2-7
abundance: -
CDR3aa: CATSDPAGGGSYEQYF
CDR3nt: TGTGCCACCAGTGATCCAGCGGGAGGTGGCTCCTACGAGCAGTACTTC

v_gene: TRBV6-5
d_gene: -
j_gene: TRBJ1-2
abundance: -
CDR3aa: CASRGGVDGYTF
CDR3nt: TGTGCCAGCAGGGGGGGTGTGGATGGCTACACCTTC

v_gene: TRBV9
d_gene: -
j_gene: TRBJ2-7
abundance: -
CDR3aa: CASSVDSGLSSYEQYF
CDR3nt: TGTGCCAGCAGCGTAGATTCGGGGTTGAGCTCCTACGAGCAGTACTTC

v_gene: TRBV6-2/TRBV6-3
d_gene: -
j_gene: TRBJ1-1
abundance: -
CDR3aa: CASSYPQIEAFF
CDR3nt: TGTGCCAGCAGTTACCCGCAGATCGAAGCTTTCTTT

v_gene: TRBV18
d_gene: -
j_gene: TRBJ1-2
abundance: -
CDR3aa: CASSPAEGRSDGYTF
CDR3nt: TGTGCCAGCTCACCAGCGGAGGGCCGCTCGGATGGCTACACCTTC

v_gene: TRBV28
d_gene: TRBD1
j_gene: TRBJ2-5
abundance: -
CDR3aa: CASSSLDRAVVTQYF
CDR3nt: TGTGCCAGCAGTAGCCTGGACAGGGCGGTGGTGACCCAGTACTTC

v_gene: TRBV11-3
d_gene: TRBD1
j_gene: TRBJ1-4
abundance: -
CDR3aa: CASSLVQGAQRNEKLFF
CDR3nt: TGTGCCAGCAGCTTAGTACAGGGGGCGCAAAGAAATGAAAAACTGTTTTTT

v_gene: TRBV19
d_gene: -
j_gene: TRBJ1-1
abundance: -
CDR3aa: CATRGRGTTEAFF
CDR3nt: TGTGCCACTCGGGGGCGGGGGACCACTGAAGCTTTCTTT

v_gene: TRBV7-9
d_gene: -
j_gene: TRBJ1-1
abundance: -
CDR3aa: CASSLGPGMNTEAFF
CDR3nt: TGTGCCAGCAGCTTAGGACCGGGGATGAACACTGAAGCTTTCTTT

v_gene: TRBV9
d_gene: -
j_gene: TRBJ1-4
abundance: -
CDR3aa: CASSTRGTIGEKLFF
CDR3nt: TGTGCCAGCAGCACAAGGGGGACTATCGGTGAAAAACTGTTTTTT